This TCR beta chain is from a study of blood T cell repertoires in COVID-19. Study-level background: COVID-19 samples collected from the United States, Italy and Spain covered acute and convalescent phases. The analysed material was cDNA or gDNA that came from T cells, B-cell-depleted T cells, or PBMCs.

From germline, CDR1 is SQVTM and CDR2 ANQGSEA. The V end was cut by 1 base, the J end by 3 bases, with 7 bases between. The CDR3 sequence is 13 residues long. Authors' processing steps: Amplifying reference gene primers gave estimates of nucleated cell counts. Here immunoSEQ multiplex PCR was the method, and the copy in TCRdb shows in-frame clones only, minus some. Clonal size and the V and J genes are those of that table, whereas D and trimming came from the DNA. The table includes fewer than 200,000 clones, 70% to 90% detected once. The sequencing sample was made of peripheral blood. This sequence was found in a man aged 40-49 years who had recovered from COVID-19. J is TRBJ2-1 and V is TRBV29-1; D is perhaps TRBD2 (6 bases). CDR3 in DNA: TGCAGCGTTGAAGGGGGGGTCTACAATGAGCAGTTCTTC. Protein sequence: CSVEGGVYNEQFF.